These 30 T cell receptor beta chains were sequenced from one sample in a study of beta chain features in type 1 diabetes. Every isolated RNA sample was fully reverse transcribed, so sequencing captured expressed TCRB transcripts. TCRdb's table, derived via immunoSEQ multiplex PCR, lists solely in-frame clones and lacks some. The top ten clones hold about 0.025% of a sample with 810,000 or so clones, roughly 15% of them seen once. Sequencing input: naive CD4+ T cells from blood. The origin of the receptors is a woman aged 18-35 years in good health.

The CDR3 spells CATSRGGLGDEKLFF. The CDR3 coding sequence is TGTGCCACCAGCAGAGGAGGCCTTGGGGATGAAAAACTGTTTTTT. This sequence joins TRBV15 and TRBJ1-4; D remains unclear. The CDR3 has 15 amino acids. Germline V gene lookup returns CDR1 LNHNV and CDR2 YYDKDF (reference sequence). V was pared by 1 base and J by 6 bases, with 12 bases between.

The gene calls are TRBV20-1 and TRBJ2-7, with D unresolved. CDR1 DFQATT and CDR2 SNEGSKA come from the germline V gene (reference sequence). The length of the CDR3 is 8 residues. The CDR3 DNA reads TGCAGAGTATACGAGCAGTACTTC. Protein: CRVYEQYF.

There are a few counts of this clone. CDR3 amino acids: CSAGQGVGTEAFF. The CDR3 nucleotides are TGCAGCGCCGGACAGGGTGTGGGCACTGAAGCTTTCTTT. V usage is TRBV29-1 and J usage is TRBJ1-1; 8 positions match TRBD1. The CDR3 has 13 residues. The germline V gene has CDR1 SQVTM and CDR2 ANQGSEA. With V trimmed by 7 bases and J by 4 bases, 8 bases remained unmatched.

This clone has only a few counts. The J gene is TRBJ2-5, the V gene TRBV7-8; 8 bases fit TRBD1. The length of the CDR3 is 16 residues. The germline V gene has CDR1 SGHVS and CDR2 FQNEAQ. J gave up 1 base and V 6 bases, and 10 bases lay outside the gene matches. The CDR3 region has the DNA TGTGCCAGCAGAGGAGGGACAGGCGGTTTCCAAGAGACCCAGTACTTC. Encoded protein: CASRGGTGGFQETQYF.

This clone was counted a few times. The chain recombines TRBV5-1 with TRBJ1-3, with 7 bases aligning to TRBD1. CDR1 is SGHRS and CDR2 is YFSETQ in the germline V gene. This CDR3 comprises 16 residues. The J segment lost 0 bases and the V segment lost 3 bases, leaving 6 bases of the junction unmatched. The CDR3 sequence: CASSWGTAISGNTIYF. CDR3 DNA sequence: TGCGCCAGCAGCTGGGGGACAGCCATCTCTGGAAACACCATATATTTT. Looking up the rest from reference TRBV5-1 and TRBJ1-3 gives the full variable domain: KAGVTQTPRYLIKTRGQQVTLSCSPISGHRSVSWYQQTPGQGLQFLFEYFSETQRNKGNFPGRFSGRQFSNSRSEMNVSTLELGDSALYLCASSWGTAISGNTIYFGEGSWLTVV.

This clone was picked up a small number of times. The rearrangement uses TRBV10-3 and TRBJ2-5; TRBD2 is a possible D gene (6 bases). V gave up 4 bases and J gave up 1 base, with 22 bases separating them. This CDR3 contains 18 residues. Germline loops: CDR1 ENHRY, CDR2 SYGVKD. The chain's CDR3 is CAISAGVGHELLQETQYF. CDR3 nucleotide sequence: TGTGCCATCAGTGCGGGGGTTGGCCACGAATTACTCCAAGAGACCCAGTACTTC.

This CDR3 is CASSRGGILETQYF. The CDR3 nucleotides are TGTGCCAGCAGCAGGGGTGGGATCTTAGAGACCCAGTACTTC. The V call is TRBV28, the J call TRBJ2-5; TRBD1 might be the D (6 bases). The CDR3 length is 14 residues. V gave up 6 bases and J gave up 4 bases, with 15 bases separating them. Germline V CDR1 and CDR2: MDHEN, SYDVKM.

Details on this clone: One junction end does not reproduce the germline sequence, and a read error may be involved. CDR3 sequence: CAISEAKQVEAFF. Written as DNA, the CDR3 is TGTGCCATCAGTGAGGCAAAGCAGGTTGAAGCTTTCTTT. This chain joins TRBV6-6 and TRBJ1-1, with D hard to call. The CDR3 covers 13 residues. Germline V gene sequence: CDR1 MNHNY, CDR2 SVGAGI (reference sequence).

CDR3 sequence (DNA): TGTGCCAGCTCACCACAACCTAACCGGGGAAATGAGCAGTTCTTC. It translates to CASSPQPNRGNEQFF. The genes are TRBV18 and TRBJ2-1; maybe TRBD2 (5 bases). Germline lookup yields CDR1 KGHSH and CDR2 LQKENI. V lost 1 base and J lost 7, with 14 bases in between. This CDR3 region has 15 residues. The full variable domain, completed using reference TRBV18 and TRBJ2-1, is NAGVMQNPRHLVRRRGQEARLRCSPMKGHSHVYWYRQLPEEGLKFMVYLQKENIIDESGMPKERFSAEFPKEGPSILRIQQVVRGDSAAYFCASSPQPNRGNEQFFGPGTRLTVL.

The J gene is TRBJ2-4, the V gene TRBV7-2; D is ambiguous. The CDR3 length is 19 residues. V was trimmed by 5 bases and J by 0 bases, leaving 23 bases between them. Germline loops: CDR1 SGHTA, CDR2 FQGNSA. Written as DNA, the CDR3 is TGTGCCAGCAGCCTGGCCTCCTATCCCAACGAACTAGCCAAAAACATTCAGTACTTC. Protein sequence: CASSLASYPNELAKNIQYF.

This clone appeared a few times. The genes are TRBV2 and TRBJ2-1; D is perhaps TRBD2 (5 bases). Trimming removed 9 bases at V and 7 bases at J, with 16 bases between. This CDR3 contains 13 residues. In germline, CDR1 is SNHLY, CDR2 FYNNEI. In DNA form, the CDR3 reads TGTGCCAGAAGAGCCGGGGAGAATAATGAGCAGTTCTTC. Its protein is CARRAGENNEQFF.

This clone showed up just a few times. The J gene is TRBJ2-2, the V gene TRBV2; D possibly uses TRBD1 or TRBD2 (6 bases each). The CDR3 spans 15 residues. The germline V gene encodes CDR1 SNHLY and CDR2 FYNNEI. The V gene lost 7 bases and the J gene lost 1 base, with 13 bases spanning the gap. CDR3 amino acids: CASTLQGLNTGELFF. The CDR3 region has the DNA TGTGCCAGCACTTTACAGGGACTGAACACCGGGGAGCTGTTTTTT.

The chain uses TRBV6-6 and TRBJ2-7; TRBD2 agrees at 10 bases. The CDR3 consists of 16 residues. Germline V gives CDR1 MNHNY, CDR2 SVGAGI (reference sequence). The V segment lost 2 bases and the J segment 5 bases; nucleotides outside the gene matches: 9. The CDR3 protein is CASSYPRAGGGDEQYF. The CDR3 DNA is TGTGCCAGCAGTTACCCGCGAGCGGGAGGGGGGGACGAGCAGTACTTC.

There are a few counts of this clone. The same CDR3 also results from other DNA sequences found in this sample. The chain uses TRBV28 and TRBJ1-2; TRBD1 is a possible D gene (5 bases). The V end was cut by 3 bases, the J end by 0 bases, with 8 bases between. The CDR3 runs 14 residues. CDR1 and CDR2 from the germline V gene are MDHEN and SYDVKM. The CDR3, as DNA: TGTGCCAGCAGTTTGCGGGGACCTAACTATGGCTACACCTTC. It is translated as CASSLRGPNYGYTF.

This chain links TRBV6-4 with TRBJ1-1; possibly TRBD1 for D (5 bases). This CDR3 comprises 12 residues. Trimming removed 6 bases from V and 11 bases from J, with 16 bases in between. The germline V gene encodes CDR1 MRHNA and CDR2 SNTAGT. The CDR3 bases are TGTGCCAGCAGGGGGACTGCTGGCCCCGCTTTCTTT. It yields the protein CASRGTAGPAFF.

The J gene is TRBJ2-5, the V gene TRBV11-2, with 7 bases that match TRBD2. CDR3 length equals 17 residues. After removal of 5 bases from V and 5 bases from J, the junction contained 17 bases not matched to a gene. Germline V CDR1 and CDR2: SGHAT, FQNNGV. CDR3 DNA: TGTGCCAGCAGCCCCCTGGTGCGGGAGCCCCCCAGGGAGACCCAGTACTTC. The encoded protein is CASSPLVREPPRETQYF. The full variable domain, completed using reference TRBV11-2 and TRBJ2-5, is EAGVAQSPRYKIIEKRQSVAFWCNPISGHATLYWYQQILGQGPKLLIQFQNNGVVDDSQLPKDRFSAERLKGVDSTLKIQPAKLEDSAVYLCASSPLVREPPRETQYFGPGTRLLVL.

This rearrangement joins TRBV7-9 to TRBJ2-1; 8 positions match TRBD2. V was pared by 5 bases and J by 1 base, with 10 bases of the junction left unmatched. Germline V lookup: CDR1 SEHNR, CDR2 FQNEAQ (reference sequence). This CDR3 has 17 amino acids. The CDR3 sequence: CASSRHSGTLSYNEQFF. CDR3 bases: TGTGCCAGCAGCCGCCATAGCGGGACCCTTTCCTACAATGAGCAGTTCTTC.

As for this clone: One end of the junction is discordant with germline, which a read error may explain. The sample contains more than one DNA sequence encoding this CDR3. The chain has TRBV9 and TRBJ2-7; 9 bases agree with TRBD2. This CDR3 has 15 amino acids. Germline assignment: CDR1 SGDLS and CDR2 YYNGEE. In DNA, the CDR3 is TGTGCCAGTTCCCCTACTAGCGGGTTACCCTACGAACAGTACTTC. Translating it yields CASSPTSGLPYEQYF.

CDR3 coding DNA: TGTGCCAGCAGCTCGCTTATAGGGCCTTACAATGAGCAGTTCTTC. Translated: CASSSLIGPYNEQFF. This chain connects TRBV7-9 to TRBJ2-1; D unresolved. This CDR3 is 15 amino acids long. Trimming shortened V by 4 bases and J by 4 bases, and 14 bases separated the two germline ends. Germline assignment: CDR1 SEHNR and CDR2 FQNEAQ (reference sequence). The complete variable domain, with remaining parts taken from reference TRBV7-9 and TRBJ2-1, reads DTGVSQNPRHKITKRGQNVTFRCDPISEHNRLYWYRQTLGQGPEFLTYFQNEAQLEKSRLLSDRFSAERPKGSFSTLEIQRTEQGDSAMYLCASSSLIGPYNEQFFGPGTRLTVL.

CDR3 bases: TGTGCCAGCAGCGTAGGATTAGCGGGAGGGATGGCAGATACGCAGTATTTT. As protein: CASSVGLAGGMADTQYF. The chain joins TRBV9 to TRBJ2-3; 11 positions agree with TRBD2. J was trimmed by 4 bases and V by 0 bases; bases with no gene match: 7. Germline V gene data show CDR1 as SGDLS and CDR2 as YYNGEE. The CDR3 loop spans 17 amino acids.

In this sample, this clone turned up a few times. The chain carries TRBV7-2 and TRBJ2-3; 10 nucleotides align to TRBD1. V trimming: 5 bases; J trimming: 3 bases; junction bases outside the gene matches: 11. In germline, CDR1 is SGHTA, CDR2 FQGNSA. This CDR3 contains 17 residues. CDR3 sequence: CASSQTGQGSGTDTQYF. In nucleotides, the CDR3 is TGTGCCAGCAGCCAGACGGGACAGGGGAGTGGGACAGATACGCAGTATTTT.

This clone occurred a few times. The chain combines TRBV10-2 with TRBJ1-4; D is undetermined. Trimming pared 3 bases from V and 8 bases from J, leaving 10 bases between. CDR1 is WSHSY, CDR2 SAAADI, per germline. This CDR3 is built from 13 residues. CDR3 DNA: TGCGCCAGCAGTGATCCCTCGGGGGAAAAACTGTTTTTT. It specifies CASSDPSGEKLFF.

There are a few counts of this clone. This chain links TRBV11-1 with TRBJ1-1; 8 bases are a match to TRBD1. V dropped 0 bases and J dropped 11; count of bases not matched to a gene: 5. CDR3 length: 13 residues. Per germline, CDR1 SGHAT and CDR2 FQDESV (reference sequence). The CDR3 bases are TGTGCCAGCAGCTTAGCCCCGGACAGGGTCGCTTTCTTT. It encodes CASSLAPDRVAFF. Full variable domain (outside the CDR3, taken from reference TRBV11-1 and TRBJ1-1): EAEVAQSPRYKITEKSQAVAFWCDPISGHATLYWYRQILGQGPELLVQFQDESVVDDSQLPKDRFSAERLKGVDSTLKIQPAELGDSAMYLCASSLAPDRVAFFGQGTRLTVV.

The chain is built from TRBV5-1 and TRBJ2-2, with D maybe TRBD2 (5 bases). The germline CDR1 and CDR2 sequences are SGHRS and YFSETQ. The CDR3 extends over 15 amino acids. V dropped 0 bases and J dropped 1 base, with 7 bases sitting between them. CDR3 sequence: CASSLGAVNTGELFF. The CDR3 DNA follows: TGCGCCAGCAGCTTGGGAGCGGTGAACACCGGGGAGCTGTTTTTT.

The V call is TRBV7-8, the J call TRBJ2-2; D call uncertain. The V end lost 2 bases, the J end lost 8 bases, and 6 bases lay between the germline ends. CDR1 SGHVS and CDR2 FQNEAQ come from the germline V gene. CDR3 length: 12 residues. CDR3 loop: CASSLTWGELFF. The CDR3 nucleotides read TGTGCCAGCAGCTTAACTTGGGGGGAGCTGTTTTTT.

In this sample, this clone turned up a few times. The chain is built from TRBV4-2 and TRBJ2-2, with TRBD1 matching over 7 bases. The V segment lost 1 base and the J segment 6 bases; nucleotides outside the gene matches: 2. This CDR3 contains 14 residues. Germline assignment: CDR1 LGHNA and CDR2 YNFKEQ. The CDR3 nucleotides are TGTGCCAGCAGCCAAGGAGGGGGCGCCGGGGAGCTGTTTTTT. Translating gives CASSQGGGAGELFF.

The V gene is TRBV11-2, the J gene TRBJ1-3, with a weak D call TRBD1 (5 bases). The germline V gene has CDR1 SGHAT and CDR2 FQNNGV. Trimming shortened V by 5 bases and J by 0 bases, and 14 bases separated the two germline ends. The CDR3 totals 16 residues. The CDR3 DNA follows: TGTGCCAGCAGCCCCAGACGGGGACTCTCTGGAAACACCATATATTTT. This sequence encodes CASSPRRGLSGNTIYF.

V gene TRBV19 combines with J gene TRBJ1-5, with D unclear. The germline V gene encodes CDR1 LNHDA and CDR2 SQIVND (reference sequence). Between the trimmed V and J ends, which lost 1 base and 1 base, there was a span of 11 bases. There are 16 residues in the CDR3. The CDR3 region is CASSIGRPWSNQPQHF. The CDR3 DNA reads TGTGCCAGTAGTATAGGACGACCCTGGAGCAATCAGCCCCAGCATTTT.

Only a few counts were recorded for this clone. J is TRBJ1-1 and V is TRBV6-6; 8 bases fit TRBD1. The CDR3 extends over 15 amino acids. Germline V CDR1 and CDR2: MNHNY, SVGAGI (reference sequence). J gave up 5 bases and V 6 bases, and 11 bases lay outside the gene matches. CDR3 region: CASRSRQGTGTEAFF. CDR3 DNA sequence: TGTGCCAGCAGATCACGACAGGGGACTGGAACTGAAGCTTTCTTT.

The chain employs TRBV2 and TRBJ2-1; tentatively, D is TRBD1 (5 bases). CDR1 SNHLY and CDR2 FYNNEI come from the germline V gene. This CDR3 comprises 15 residues. V lost 3 bases, J lost 6 bases, and 15 bases lay in between. CDR3: CASSDDSPPINEQFF. CDR3 DNA: TGTGCCAGCAGTGATGACAGTCCTCCCATCAATGAGCAGTTCTTC.